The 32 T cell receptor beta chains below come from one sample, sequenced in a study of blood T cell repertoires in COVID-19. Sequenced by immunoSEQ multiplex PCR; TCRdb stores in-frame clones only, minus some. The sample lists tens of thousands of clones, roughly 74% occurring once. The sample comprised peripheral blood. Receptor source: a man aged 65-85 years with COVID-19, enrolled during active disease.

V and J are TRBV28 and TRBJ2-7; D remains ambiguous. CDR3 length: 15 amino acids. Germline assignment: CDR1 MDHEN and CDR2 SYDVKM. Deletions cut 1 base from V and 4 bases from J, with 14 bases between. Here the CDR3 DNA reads TGTGCCAGCAGTTTATCCCAGGCAGGCGATTACGAGCAGTACTTC. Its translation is CASSLSQAGDYEQYF. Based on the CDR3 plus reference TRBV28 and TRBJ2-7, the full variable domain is DVKVTQSSRYLVKRTGEKVFLECVQDMDHENMFWYRQDPGLGLRLIYFSYDVKMKEKGDIPEGYSVSREKKERFSLILESASTNQTSMYLCASSLSQAGDYEQYFGPGTRLTVT.

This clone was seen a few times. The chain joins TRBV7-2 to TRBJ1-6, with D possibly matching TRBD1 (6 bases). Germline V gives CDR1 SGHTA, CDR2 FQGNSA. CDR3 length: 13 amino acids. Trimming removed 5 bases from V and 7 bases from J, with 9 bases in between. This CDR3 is CASSLGQNSPLHF. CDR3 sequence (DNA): TGTGCCAGCAGCCTCGGACAGAATTCACCCCTCCACTTT.

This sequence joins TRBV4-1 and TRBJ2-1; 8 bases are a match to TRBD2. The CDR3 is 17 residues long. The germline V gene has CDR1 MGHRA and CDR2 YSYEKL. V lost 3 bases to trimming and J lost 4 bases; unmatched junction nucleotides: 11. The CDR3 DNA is TGCGCCAGCAGCCACATGGGACGGGGGGGCCGGTACAATGAGCAGTTCTTC. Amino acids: CASSHMGRGGRYNEQFF.

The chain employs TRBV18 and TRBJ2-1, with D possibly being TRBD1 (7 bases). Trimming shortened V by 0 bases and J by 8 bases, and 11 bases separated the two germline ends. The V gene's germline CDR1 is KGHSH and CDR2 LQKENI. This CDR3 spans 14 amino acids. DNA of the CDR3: TGTGCCAGCTCACCACCTTCCAGGGGGGATGAGCAGTTCTTC. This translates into CASSPPSRGDEQFF.

CDR3 nucleotide sequence: TGTGCCAGCTCACCGTTGGGACAGGGGGCTGAAGCTTTCTTT. Translating it yields CASSPLGQGAEAFF. This chain links TRBV18 with TRBJ1-1, with 11 bases aligning to TRBD1. This CDR3 contains 14 residues. V lost 3 bases, J lost 6 bases, and 3 bases stayed unmatched. Germline assignment: CDR1 KGHSH and CDR2 LQKENI.

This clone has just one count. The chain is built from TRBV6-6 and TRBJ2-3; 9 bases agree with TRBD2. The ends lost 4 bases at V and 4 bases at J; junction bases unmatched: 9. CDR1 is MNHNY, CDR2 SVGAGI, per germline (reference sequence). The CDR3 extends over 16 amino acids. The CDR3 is CASSSVGAGGSDTQYF. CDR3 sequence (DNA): TGTGCCAGCAGTTCCGTCGGAGCGGGGGGCTCAGATACGCAGTATTTT.

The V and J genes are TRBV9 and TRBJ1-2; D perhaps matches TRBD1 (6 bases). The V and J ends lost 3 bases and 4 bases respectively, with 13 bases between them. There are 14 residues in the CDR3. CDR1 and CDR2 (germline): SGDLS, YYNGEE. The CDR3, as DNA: TGTGCCAGCAGCGCTAAGGACAGATCCTATGGCTACACCTTC. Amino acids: CASSAKDRSYGYTF.

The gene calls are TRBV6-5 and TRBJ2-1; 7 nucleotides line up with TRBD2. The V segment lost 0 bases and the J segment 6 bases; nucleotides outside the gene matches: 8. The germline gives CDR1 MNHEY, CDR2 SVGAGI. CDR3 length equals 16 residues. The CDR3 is CASSYSSLRGTNEQFF. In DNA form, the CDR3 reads TGTGCCAGCAGTTACTCGAGTTTGCGGGGGACCAATGAGCAGTTCTTC.

The CDR3 region has the DNA TGTGCCAGCAGCCACTCCGACGGAGGAGAGACCCAGTACTTC. Protein: CASSHSDGGETQYF. The chain carries TRBV11-2 and TRBJ2-5, with D tentatively TRBD2 (5 bases). Trimming pared 5 bases from V and 4 bases from J, leaving 14 bases between. Germline CDR1 reads SGHAT; CDR2 reads FQNNGV. The CDR3 sequence is 14 residues long.

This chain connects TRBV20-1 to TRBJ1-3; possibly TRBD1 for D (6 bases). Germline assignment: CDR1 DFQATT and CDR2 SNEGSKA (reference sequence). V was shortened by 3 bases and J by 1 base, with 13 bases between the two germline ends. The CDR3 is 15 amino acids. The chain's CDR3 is CSASSTQGSGNTIYF. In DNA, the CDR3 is TGCAGTGCTAGTTCTACACAGGGATCTGGAAACACCATATATTTT.

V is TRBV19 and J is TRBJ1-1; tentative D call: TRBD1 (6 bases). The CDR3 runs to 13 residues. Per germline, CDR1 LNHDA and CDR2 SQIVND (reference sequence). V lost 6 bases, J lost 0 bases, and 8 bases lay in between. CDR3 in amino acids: CASRGTMNTEAFF. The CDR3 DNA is TGTGCCAGTAGGGGGACAATGAACACTGAAGCTTTCTTT.

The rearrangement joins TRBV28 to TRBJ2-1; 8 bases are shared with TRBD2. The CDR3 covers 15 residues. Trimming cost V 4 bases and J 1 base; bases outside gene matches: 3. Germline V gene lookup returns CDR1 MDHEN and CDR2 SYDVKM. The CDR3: CASSSAGVSYNEQFF. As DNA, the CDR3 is TGTGCCAGCAGTTCAGCGGGAGTATCCTACAATGAGCAGTTCTTC.

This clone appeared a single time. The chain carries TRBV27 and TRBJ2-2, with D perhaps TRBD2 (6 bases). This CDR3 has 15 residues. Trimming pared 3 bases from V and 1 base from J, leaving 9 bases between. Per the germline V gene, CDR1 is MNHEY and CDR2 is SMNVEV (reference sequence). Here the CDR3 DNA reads TGTGCCAGCAGTTTCGGGCGGGAGAACACCGGGGAGCTGTTTTTT. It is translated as CASSFGRENTGELFF.

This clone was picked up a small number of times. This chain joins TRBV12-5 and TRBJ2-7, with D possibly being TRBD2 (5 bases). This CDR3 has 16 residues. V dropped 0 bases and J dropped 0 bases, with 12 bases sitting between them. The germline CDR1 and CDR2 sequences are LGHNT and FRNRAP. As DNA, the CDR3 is TGTGCTAGTGGTTTGGTATCAGTGGGGAGCTCCTACGAGCAGTACTTC. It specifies CASGLVSVGSSYEQYF.

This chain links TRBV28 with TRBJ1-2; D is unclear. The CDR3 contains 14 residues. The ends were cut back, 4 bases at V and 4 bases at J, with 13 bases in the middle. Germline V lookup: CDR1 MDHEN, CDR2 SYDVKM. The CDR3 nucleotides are TGTGCCAGCAGTTATGCCGGTGGTAGCTATGGCTACACCTTC. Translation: CASSYAGGSYGYTF.

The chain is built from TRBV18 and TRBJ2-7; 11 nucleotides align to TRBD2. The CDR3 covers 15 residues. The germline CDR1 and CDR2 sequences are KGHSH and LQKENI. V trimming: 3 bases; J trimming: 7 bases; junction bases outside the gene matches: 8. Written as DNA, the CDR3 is TGTGCCAGCTCACCCCGGGGACTAGCGGTGTCAGAGCAGTACTTC. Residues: CASSPRGLAVSEQYF.

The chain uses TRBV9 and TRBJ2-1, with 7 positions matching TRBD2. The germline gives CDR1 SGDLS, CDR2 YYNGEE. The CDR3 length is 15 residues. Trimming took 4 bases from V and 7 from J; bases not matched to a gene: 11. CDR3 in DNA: TGTGCCAGCAGCATTACTAGCGCCGAGTGGAATGAGCAGTTCTTC. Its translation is CASSITSAEWNEQFF.

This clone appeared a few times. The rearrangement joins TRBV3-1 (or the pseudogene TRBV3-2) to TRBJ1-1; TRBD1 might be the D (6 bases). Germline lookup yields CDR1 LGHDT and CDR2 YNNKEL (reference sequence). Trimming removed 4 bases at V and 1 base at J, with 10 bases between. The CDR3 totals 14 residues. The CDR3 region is CASSPWTENTEAFF. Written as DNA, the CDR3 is TGTGCCAGCAGCCCTTGGACAGAGAACACTGAAGCTTTCTTT.

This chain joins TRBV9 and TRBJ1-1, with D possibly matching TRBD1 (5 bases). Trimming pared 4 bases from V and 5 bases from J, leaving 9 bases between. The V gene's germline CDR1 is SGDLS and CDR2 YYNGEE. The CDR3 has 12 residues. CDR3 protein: CASSIGGTEAFF. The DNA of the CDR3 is TGTGCCAGCAGCATTGGGGGGACTGAAGCTTTCTTT.

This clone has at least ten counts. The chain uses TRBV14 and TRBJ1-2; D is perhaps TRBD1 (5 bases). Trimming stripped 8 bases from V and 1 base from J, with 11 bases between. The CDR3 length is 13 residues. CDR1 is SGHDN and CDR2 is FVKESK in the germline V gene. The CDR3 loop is CASSPGVNYGYTF. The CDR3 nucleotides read TGTGCCAGCTCCCCGGGGGTTAACTATGGCTACACCTTC. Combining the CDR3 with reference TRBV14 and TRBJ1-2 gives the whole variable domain EAGVTQFPSHSVIEKGQTVTLRCDPISGHDNLYWYRRVMGKEIKFLLHFVKESKQDESGMPNNRFLAERTGGTYSTLKVQPAELEDSGVYFCASSPGVNYGYTFGSGTRLTVV.

The CDR3 DNA reads as TGTGCCAGCTCACCCGGGGCGGGGTTATCCTACGAGCAGTACTTC. It codes for CASSPGAGLSYEQYF. This chain connects TRBV18 to TRBJ2-7, with D maybe TRBD2 (6 bases). V lost 3 bases to trimming and J lost 1 base, with 13 bases between them. The CDR3 length is 15 residues. Germline CDR1 is KGHSH and CDR2 is LQKENI.

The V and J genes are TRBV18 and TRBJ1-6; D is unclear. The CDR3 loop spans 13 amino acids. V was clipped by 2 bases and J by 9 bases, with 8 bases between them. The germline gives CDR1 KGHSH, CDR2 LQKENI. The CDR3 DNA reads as TGTGCCAGCTCACCAGGGCGGGGTTCACCCCTCCACTTT. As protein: CASSPGRGSPLHF.

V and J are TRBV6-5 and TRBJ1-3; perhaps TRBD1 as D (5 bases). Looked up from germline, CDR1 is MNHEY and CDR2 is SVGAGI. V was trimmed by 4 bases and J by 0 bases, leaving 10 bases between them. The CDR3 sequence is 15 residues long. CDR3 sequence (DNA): TGTGCCAGCAGTTCCCGGACACTCTCTGGAAACACCATATATTTT. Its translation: CASSSRTLSGNTIYF.

CDR3 residues: CASSYPVLGQFF. CDR3 sequence (DNA): TGTGCCAGCAGTTACCCGGTTTTGGGCCAGTTCTTC. J is TRBJ2-1 and V is TRBV6-2 or TRBV6-3, with D unresolved. The V end lost 2 bases, the J end lost 13 bases, and 12 bases lay between the germline ends. The CDR3 covers 12 residues. Germline CDR1 MNHEY, CDR2 SVGEGT.

As DNA, the CDR3 is TGTGCCAGCAGCCTAGGGGGGGTAATTGACGGGACCCAGTACTTC. Translating it yields CASSLGGVIDGTQYF. The chain recombines TRBV11-3 with TRBJ2-5; a possible D gene is TRBD2 (7 bases). CDR1 and CDR2 (germline): SGHNT, YENEEA. The CDR3 sequence is 15 residues long. V was shortened by 5 bases and J by 7 bases, with 20 bases between the two germline ends.

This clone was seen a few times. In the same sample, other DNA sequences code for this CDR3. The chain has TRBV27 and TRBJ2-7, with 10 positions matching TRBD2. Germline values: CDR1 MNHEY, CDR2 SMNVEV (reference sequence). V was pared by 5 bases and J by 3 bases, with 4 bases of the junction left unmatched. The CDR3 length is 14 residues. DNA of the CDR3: TGTGCCAGCAGTCCCTGGACTAGCGGCTACGAGCAGTACTTC. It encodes CASSPWTSGYEQYF.

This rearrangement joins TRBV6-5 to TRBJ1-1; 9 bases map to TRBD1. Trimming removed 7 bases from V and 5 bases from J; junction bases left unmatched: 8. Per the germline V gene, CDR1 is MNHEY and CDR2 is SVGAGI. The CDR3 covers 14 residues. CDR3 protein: CASIKPGTGTEAFF. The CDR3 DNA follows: TGTGCCAGCATTAAACCCGGGACAGGGACTGAAGCTTTCTTT.

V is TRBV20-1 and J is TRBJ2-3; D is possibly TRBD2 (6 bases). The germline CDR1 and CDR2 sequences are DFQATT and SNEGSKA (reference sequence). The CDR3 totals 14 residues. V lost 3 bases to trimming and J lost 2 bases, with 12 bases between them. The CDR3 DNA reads TGCAGTGCTAGTCGTAGCGGATCCACAGATACGCAGTATTTT. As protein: CSASRSGSTDTQYF.

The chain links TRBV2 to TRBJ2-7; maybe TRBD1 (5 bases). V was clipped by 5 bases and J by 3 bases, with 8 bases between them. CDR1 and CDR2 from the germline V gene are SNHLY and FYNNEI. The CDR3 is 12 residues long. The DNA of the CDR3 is TGTGCCAGCAGTTTCGACAGCTACGAGCAGTACTTC. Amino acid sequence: CASSFDSYEQYF.

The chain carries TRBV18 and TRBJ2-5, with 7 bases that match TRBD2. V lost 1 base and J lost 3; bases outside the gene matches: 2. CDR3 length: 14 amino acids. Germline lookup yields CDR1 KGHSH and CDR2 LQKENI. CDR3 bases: TGTGCCAGCTCACCACTTACTAGCGAAGAGACCCAGTACTTC. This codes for CASSPLTSEETQYF. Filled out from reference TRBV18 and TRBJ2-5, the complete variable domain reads NAGVMQNPRHLVRRRGQEARLRCSPMKGHSHVYWYRQLPEEGLKFMVYLQKENIIDESGMPKERFSAEFPKEGPSILRIQQVVRGDSAAYFCASSPLTSEETQYFGPGTRLLVL.

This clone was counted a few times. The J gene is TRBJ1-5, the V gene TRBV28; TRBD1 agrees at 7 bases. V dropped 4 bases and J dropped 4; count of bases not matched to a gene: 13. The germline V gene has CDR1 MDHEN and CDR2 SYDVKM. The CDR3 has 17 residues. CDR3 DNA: TGTGCCAGCAGTTCCACCGATTTCCGGGACAGTAATCAGCCCCAGCATTTT. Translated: CASSSTDFRDSNQPQHF.

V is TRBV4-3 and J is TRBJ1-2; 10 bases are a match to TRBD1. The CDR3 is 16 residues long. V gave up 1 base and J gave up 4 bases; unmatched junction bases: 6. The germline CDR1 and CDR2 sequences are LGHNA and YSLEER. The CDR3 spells CASSQGRGQGLYGYTF. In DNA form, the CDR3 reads TGCGCCAGCAGCCAAGGGCGGGGACAGGGGCTCTATGGCTACACCTTC.